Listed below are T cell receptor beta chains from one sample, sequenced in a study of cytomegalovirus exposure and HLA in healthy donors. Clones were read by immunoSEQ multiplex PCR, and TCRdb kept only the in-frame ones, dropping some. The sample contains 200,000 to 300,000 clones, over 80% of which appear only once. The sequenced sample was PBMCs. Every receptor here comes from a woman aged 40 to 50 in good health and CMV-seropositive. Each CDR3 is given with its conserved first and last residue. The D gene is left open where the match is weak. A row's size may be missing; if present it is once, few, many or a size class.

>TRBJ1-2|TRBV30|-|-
TGTGCCTGGAGTGTGCGGGTTTTTTCTAACTATGGCTACACCTTC
CAWSVRVFSNYGYTF
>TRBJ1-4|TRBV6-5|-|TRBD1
TGTGCCAGCACCCGAGACAGGGTGGGTGAAAAACTGTTTTTT
CASTRDRVGEKLFF
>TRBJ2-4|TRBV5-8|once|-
TGTGCCAGCAGCTTGGCCAGGGGACTACTAGCCAAAAACATTCAGTACTTC
CASSLARGLLAKNIQYF
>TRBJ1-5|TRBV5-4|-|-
TGTGCCAGCAGCTCCGACCCAGGGGTCAATCAGCCCCAGCATTTT
CASSSDPGVNQPQHF
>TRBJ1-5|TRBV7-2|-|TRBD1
TGTGCCAGCAGCCCAGGACAGGGGAATCAGCCCCAGCATTTT
CASSPGQGNQPQHF
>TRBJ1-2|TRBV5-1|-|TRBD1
TGCGCCAGCAGCTTCGACAGGGCGGACTATGGCTACACCTTC
CASSFDRADYGYTF
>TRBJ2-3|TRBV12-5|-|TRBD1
TGTGCTAGTGGTTGGATTACAGGGGGCACAGATACGCAGTATTTT
CASGWITGGTDTQYF
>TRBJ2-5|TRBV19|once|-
TGTGCCAGTAGTGGTGGCGGGCCCCTGTCTCAAGAGACCCAGTACTTC
CASSGGGPLSQETQYF
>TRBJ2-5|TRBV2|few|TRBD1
TGTGCCACTCCCGACAGGGCAAAGACCCAGTACTTC
CATPDRAKTQYF
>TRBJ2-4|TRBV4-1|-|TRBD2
TGCGCCAGCAGCCTCCGAAGCGGGAGCGGAAACATTCAGTACTTC
CASSLRSGSGNIQYF
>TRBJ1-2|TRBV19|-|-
TGTGCCAGTAGCCCTGGGGGGTTTACTAACTATGGCTACACCTTC
CASSPGGFTNYGYTF
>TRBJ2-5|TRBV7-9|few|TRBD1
TGTTCCAGCAGCACGGGACAGAGGGAGACCCAGTACTTC
CSSSTGQRETQYF
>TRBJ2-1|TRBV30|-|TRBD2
TGTGCCTGGAGTGTTCTGGCGGGGGGGCAGCGCGAGCAGTTCTTC
CAWSVLAGGQREQFF
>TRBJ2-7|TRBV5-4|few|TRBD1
TGTGCCAGCAGCCTGGACAGGGACTACGAGCAGTACTTC
CASSLDRDYEQYF
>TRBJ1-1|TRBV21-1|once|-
TGTGCCAGCAGCAATAGAGGGGGCTGCTACATGAACACTGAAGCTTTCTTT
CASSNRGGCYMNTEAFF
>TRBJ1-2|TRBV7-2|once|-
TGTGCCAGCAGCACCGGGAGGAGGGCAGGGAACTATGGCTACACCTTC
CASSTGRRAGNYGYTF
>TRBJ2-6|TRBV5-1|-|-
TGCGCCAGCAGCTTGACAGGGCCGGGGGCCAACGTCCTGACTTTC
CASSLTGPGANVLTF
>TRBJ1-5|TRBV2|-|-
TGTGCCAGCAGACAGACTAGGTATAGCAATCAGCCCCAGCATTTT
CASRQTRYSNQPQHF
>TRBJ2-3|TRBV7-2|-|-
TGTGCCAGCAGCTGGGGCGATACGCAGTATTTT
CASSWGDTQYF
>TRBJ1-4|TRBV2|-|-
TGTGCCAGCAGGAAAGACAGCGCAACTAATGAAAAACTGTTTTTT
CASRKDSATNEKLFF
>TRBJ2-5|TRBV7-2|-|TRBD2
TGTGCCAGCAGCGTCACTAGCGGGGTAGTTGAGACCCAGTACTTC
CASSVTSGVVETQYF
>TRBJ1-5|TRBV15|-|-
TGTGCCACCAGCAGACAGGGCAATCAGCCCCAGCATTTT
CATSRQGNQPQHF